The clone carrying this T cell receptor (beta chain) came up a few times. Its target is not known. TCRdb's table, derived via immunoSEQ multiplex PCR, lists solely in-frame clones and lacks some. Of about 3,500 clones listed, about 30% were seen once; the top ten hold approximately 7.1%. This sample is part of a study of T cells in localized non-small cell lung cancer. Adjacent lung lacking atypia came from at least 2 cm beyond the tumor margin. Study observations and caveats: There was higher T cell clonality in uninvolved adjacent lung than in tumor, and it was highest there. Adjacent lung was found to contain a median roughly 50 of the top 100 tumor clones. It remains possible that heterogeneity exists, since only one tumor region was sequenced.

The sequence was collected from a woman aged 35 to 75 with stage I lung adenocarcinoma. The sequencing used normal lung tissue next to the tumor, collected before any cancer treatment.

CDR3: CSVESRAGTEAFF. DNA for the CDR3: TGCAGCGTTGAATCCAGGGCGGGCACTGAAGCTTTCTTT. The chain uses TRBV29-1 and TRBJ1-1; D may be TRBD1 (5 bases). CDR3 length: 13 amino acids. Trimming removed 2 bases at V and 4 bases at J, with 11 bases between. The germline V gene has CDR1 SQVTM and CDR2 ANQGSEA.